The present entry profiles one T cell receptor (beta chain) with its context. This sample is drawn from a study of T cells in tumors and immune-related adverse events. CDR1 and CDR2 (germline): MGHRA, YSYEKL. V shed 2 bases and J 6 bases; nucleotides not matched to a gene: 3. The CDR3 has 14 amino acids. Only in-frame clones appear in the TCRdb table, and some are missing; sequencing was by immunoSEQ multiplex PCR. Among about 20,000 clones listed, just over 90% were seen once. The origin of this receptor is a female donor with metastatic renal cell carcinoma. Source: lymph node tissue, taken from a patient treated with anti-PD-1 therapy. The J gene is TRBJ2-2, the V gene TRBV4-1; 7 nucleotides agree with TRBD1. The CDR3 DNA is TGCGCCAGCAGCCAACTTACAGGGGCCGGGGAGCTGTTTTTT. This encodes CASSQLTGAGELFF.